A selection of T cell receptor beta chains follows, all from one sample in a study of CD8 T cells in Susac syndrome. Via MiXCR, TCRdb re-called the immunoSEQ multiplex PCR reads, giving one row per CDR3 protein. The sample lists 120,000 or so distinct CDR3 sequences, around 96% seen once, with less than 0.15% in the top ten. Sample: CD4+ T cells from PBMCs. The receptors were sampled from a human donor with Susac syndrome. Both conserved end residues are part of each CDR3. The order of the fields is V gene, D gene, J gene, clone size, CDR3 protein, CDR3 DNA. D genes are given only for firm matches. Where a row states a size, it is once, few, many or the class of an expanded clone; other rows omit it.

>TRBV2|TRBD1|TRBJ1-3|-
CASSGSGGGGNTIYF
TGTGCCAGCAGTGGCTCAGGGGGCGGTGGAAACACCATATATTTT
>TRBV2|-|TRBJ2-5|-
CASSDGRLRETQYF
TGTGCCAGCAGTGACGGACGCCTAAGGGAGACCCAGTACTTC
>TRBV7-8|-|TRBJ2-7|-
CASSLAGGRRYEQYF
TGTGCCAGCAGCTTAGCGGGGGGGCGCAGATACGAGCAGTACTTC
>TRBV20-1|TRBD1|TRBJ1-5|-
CSADGQGNQPQHF
TGCAGTGCTGACGGACAGGGCAATCAGCCCCAGCATTTT
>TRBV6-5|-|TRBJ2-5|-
CASRSKETQYF
TGTGCCAGCAGATCAAAAGAGACCCAGTACTTC
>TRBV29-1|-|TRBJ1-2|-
CSVEEPGLNYGYTF
TGCAGCGTTGAAGAGCCGGGGCTAAACTATGGCTACACCTTC
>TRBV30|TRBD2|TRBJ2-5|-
CAWSNGAGVETQYF
TGTGCCTGGAGTAACGGAGCGGGAGTGGAGACCCAGTACTTC
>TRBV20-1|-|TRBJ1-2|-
CSGDDYGYTF
TGCAGTGGGGACGACTATGGCTACACCTTC
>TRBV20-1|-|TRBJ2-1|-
CSARDLGDSYNEQFF
TGCAGTGCTAGAGATCTTGGGGACTCCTACAATGAGCAGTTCTTC
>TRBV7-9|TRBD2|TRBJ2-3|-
CASSLGTSGNTQYF
TGTGCCAGCAGCTTAGGGACTAGTGGGAATACGCAGTATTTT
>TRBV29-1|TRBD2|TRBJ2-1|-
CSVPRGLAGAAYNEQFF
TGCAGCGTTCCAAGGGGACTAGCGGGAGCCGCATACAATGAGCAGTTCTTC
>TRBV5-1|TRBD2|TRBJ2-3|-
CASSLAGGLAGASSTDTQYF
TGCGCCAGCAGCTTGGCCGGGGGGCTAGCGGGAGCCTCCTCCACAGATACGCAGTATTTT
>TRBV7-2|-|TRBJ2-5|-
CASSLVRFQETQYF
TGTGCCAGCAGCTTAGTCAGGTTCCAAGAGACCCAGTACTTC
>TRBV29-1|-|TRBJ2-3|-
CSVPQGIGVQGDTQYF
TGCAGCGTGCCCCAGGGGATCGGGGTCCAAGGAGATACGCAGTATTTT
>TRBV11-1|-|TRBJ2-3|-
CASSSTSSDTQYF
TGTGCCAGCAGCTCGACTAGTTCCGATACGCAGTATTTT
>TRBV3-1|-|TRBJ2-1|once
CASSLQKVTYNEQFF
TGTGCCAGCAGCCTCCAGAAGGTCACCTACAATGAGCAGTTCTTC
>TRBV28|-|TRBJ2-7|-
CASSSTIYEQYF
TGTGCCAGCAGTTCAACTATCTACGAGCAGTACTTC
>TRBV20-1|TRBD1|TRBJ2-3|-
CSARADRADTQYF
TGCAGTGCTAGAGCCGACAGGGCAGATACGCAGTATTTT